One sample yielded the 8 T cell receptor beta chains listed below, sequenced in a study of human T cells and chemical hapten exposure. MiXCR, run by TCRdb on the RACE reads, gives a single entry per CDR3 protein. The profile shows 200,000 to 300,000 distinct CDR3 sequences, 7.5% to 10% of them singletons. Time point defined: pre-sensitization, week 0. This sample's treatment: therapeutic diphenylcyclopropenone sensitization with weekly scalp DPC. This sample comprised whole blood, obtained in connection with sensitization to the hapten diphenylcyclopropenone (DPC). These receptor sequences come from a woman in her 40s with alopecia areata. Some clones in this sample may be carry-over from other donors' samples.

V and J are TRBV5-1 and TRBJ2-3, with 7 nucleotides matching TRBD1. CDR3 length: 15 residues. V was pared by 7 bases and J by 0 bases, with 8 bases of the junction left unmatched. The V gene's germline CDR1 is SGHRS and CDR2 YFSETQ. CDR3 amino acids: CASRPGTASTDTQYF. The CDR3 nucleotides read TGCGCCAGCCGCCCTGGGACAGCTAGCACAGATACGCAGTATTTT. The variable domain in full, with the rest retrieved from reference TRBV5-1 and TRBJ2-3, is KAGVTQTPRYLIKTRGQQVTLSCSPISGHRSVSWYQQTPGQGLQFLFEYFSETQRNKGNFPGRFSGRQFSNSRSEMNVSTLELGDSALYLCASRPGTASTDTQYFGPGTRLTVL.

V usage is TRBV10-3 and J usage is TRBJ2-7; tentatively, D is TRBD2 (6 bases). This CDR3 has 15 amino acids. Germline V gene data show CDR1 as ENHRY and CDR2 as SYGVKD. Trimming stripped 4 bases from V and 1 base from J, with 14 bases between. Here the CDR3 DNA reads TGTGCCATCAGTGGGGCTGCAGGGACTTCCTACGAGCAGTACTTC. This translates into CAISGAAGTSYEQYF.

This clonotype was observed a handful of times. The CDR3 sequence is CASSSSLTGTYEQYF. In DNA, the CDR3 is TGCGCCAGCAGCTCGTCCCTGACAGGGACCTACGAGCAGTACTTC. The chain joins TRBV5-1 to TRBJ2-7; TRBD1 aligns across 7 bases. CDR1 SGHRS and CDR2 YFSETQ come from the germline V gene. Unmatched junction bases numbered 8, after V lost 3 bases and J lost 2 bases. The CDR3 totals 15 residues.

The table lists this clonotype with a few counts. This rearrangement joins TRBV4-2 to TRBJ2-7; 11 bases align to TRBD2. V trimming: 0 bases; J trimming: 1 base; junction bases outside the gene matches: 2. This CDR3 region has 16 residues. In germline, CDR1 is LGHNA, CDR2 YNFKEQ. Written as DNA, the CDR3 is TGTGCCAGCAGCCAAGAGCCTAGCGGGAGGTCCTACGAGCAGTACTTC. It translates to CASSQEPSGRSYEQYF.

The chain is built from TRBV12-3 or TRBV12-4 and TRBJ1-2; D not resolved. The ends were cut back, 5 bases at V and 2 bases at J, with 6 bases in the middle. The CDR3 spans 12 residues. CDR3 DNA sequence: TGTGCCAGCAGTAATTTCAACTATGGCTACACCTTC. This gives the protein CASSNFNYGYTF.

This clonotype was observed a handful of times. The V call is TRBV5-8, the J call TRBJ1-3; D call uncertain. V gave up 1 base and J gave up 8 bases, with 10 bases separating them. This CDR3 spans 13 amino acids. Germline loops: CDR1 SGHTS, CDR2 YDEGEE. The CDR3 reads CASSLTRGDTIYF. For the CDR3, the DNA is TGTGCCAGCAGCTTGACGCGTGGTGACACCATATATTTT.

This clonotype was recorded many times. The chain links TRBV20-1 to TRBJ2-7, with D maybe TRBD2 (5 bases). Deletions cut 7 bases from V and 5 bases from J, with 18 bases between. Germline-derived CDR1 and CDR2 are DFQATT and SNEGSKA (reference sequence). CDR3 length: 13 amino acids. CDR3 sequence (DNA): TGCAGTGGGACTCGGCTAAATTCGGACGAGCAGTACTTC. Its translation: CSGTRLNSDEQYF.

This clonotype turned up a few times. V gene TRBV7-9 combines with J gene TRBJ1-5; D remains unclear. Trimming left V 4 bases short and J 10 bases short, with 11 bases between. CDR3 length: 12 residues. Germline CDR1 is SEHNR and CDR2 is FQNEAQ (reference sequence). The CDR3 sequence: CASSSLRGPQHF. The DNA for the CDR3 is TGTGCCAGCAGCTCCCTACGAGGCCCCCAGCATTTT.